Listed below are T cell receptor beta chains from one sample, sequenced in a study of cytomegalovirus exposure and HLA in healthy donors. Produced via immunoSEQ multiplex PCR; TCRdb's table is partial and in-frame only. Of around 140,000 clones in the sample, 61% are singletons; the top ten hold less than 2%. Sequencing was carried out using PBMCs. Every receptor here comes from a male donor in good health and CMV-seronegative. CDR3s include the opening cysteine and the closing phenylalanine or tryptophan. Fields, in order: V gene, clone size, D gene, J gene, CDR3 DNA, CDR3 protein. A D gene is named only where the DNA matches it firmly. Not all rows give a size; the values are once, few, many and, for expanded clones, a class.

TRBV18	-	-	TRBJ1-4	TGTGCCAGCTCAGGACAGCCCGTAAATGAAAAACTGTTTTTT	CASSGQPVNEKLFF
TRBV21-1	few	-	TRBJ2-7	TGTGCCAGCAGCCCAAGGACAGGGACCTACGAGCAGTACTTC	CASSPRTGTYEQYF
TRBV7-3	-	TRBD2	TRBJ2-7	TGTGCCAGCAGCTTATCGGGCGGGGGTCAGTACGAGCAGTACTTC	CASSLSGGGQYEQYF
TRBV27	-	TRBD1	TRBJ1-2	TGTGCCAGCAGTTCCCAAGGGACAGGGGTTCCTGGCTACACCTTC	CASSSQGTGVPGYTF
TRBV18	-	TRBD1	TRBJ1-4	TGTGCCAGCTCACCGATCACCGGGACAGGGGATGAAAAACTGTTTTTT	CASSPITGTGDEKLFF
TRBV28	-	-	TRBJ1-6	TGTGCCAGCAGTTCCAATTTGGCAGGGATTTCACCCCTCCACTTT	CASSSNLAGISPLHF
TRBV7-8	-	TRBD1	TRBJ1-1	TGTGCCAGCAGCTTAGCAGGGGGCTACACTGAAGCTTTCTTT	CASSLAGGYTEAFF
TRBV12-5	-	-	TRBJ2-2	TGTGCTAGTGGTTTCACGCTCCGATCCCGCCTCCGAGACACCGGGGAGCTGTTTTTT	CASGFTLRSRLRDTGELFF
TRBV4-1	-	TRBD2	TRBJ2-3	TGCGCCAGCAGCCGCGGGCGACTAGCGGGGGGGCCCGAGGGGGATACGCAGTATTTT	CASSRGRLAGGPEGDTQYF
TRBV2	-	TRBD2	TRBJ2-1	TGTGCCAGCAGTGGGGCTAGCGGGGGATTCAATGAGCAGTTCTTC	CASSGASGGFNEQFF
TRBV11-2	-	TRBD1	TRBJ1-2	TGTGCCAGCAGCTCAGGGGGTTGGGACTATGGCTACACCTTC	CASSSGGWDYGYTF
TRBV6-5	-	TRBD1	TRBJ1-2	TGTGCCAGCAGTTACTCGACAGGGTCTTCCTATGGCTACACCTTC	CASSYSTGSSYGYTF
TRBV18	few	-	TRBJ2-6	TGTGCCAGCTCACCTTTATTCGGGGGAGCTGGGGCCAACGTCCTGACTTTC	CASSPLFGGAGANVLTF
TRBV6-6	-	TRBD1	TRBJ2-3	TGTGCCAGCGGATTCCCGCGGGACAGGGTGTCAGATACGCAGTATTTT	CASGFPRDRVSDTQYF
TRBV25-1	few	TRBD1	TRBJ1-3	TGTGCCAGCGGACAGGGATCTGGAAACACCATATATTTT	CASGQGSGNTIYF
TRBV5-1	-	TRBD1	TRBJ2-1	TGCGCCAGCAAGGACAGGAGCTCCTACAATGAGCAGTTCTTC	CASKDRSSYNEQFF
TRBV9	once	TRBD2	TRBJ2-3	TGTGCCAGCAGCGCGTACGGGGGGGCTGGCACAGATACGCAGTATTTT	CASSAYGGAGTDTQYF
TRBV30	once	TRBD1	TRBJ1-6	TGCGCCTGGGCAACCGGGACAGGGGGCTTCTATAATTCACCCCTCCACTTT	CAWATGTGGFYNSPLHF
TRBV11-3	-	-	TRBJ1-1	TGTGCCAGCAGCTTAGACGGGGATAACACTGAAGCTTTCTTT	CASSLDGDNTEAFF
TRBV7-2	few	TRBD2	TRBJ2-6	TGTGCCAGCAGCCCGTGGACTAGCGGGCAGAACTCTGGGGCCAACGTCCTGACTTTC	CASSPWTSGQNSGANVLTF
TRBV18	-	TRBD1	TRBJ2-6	TGTGCCAGCTCACCTTCCGGGACAGGGGCCATCGGCGGGGCCAACGTCCTGACTTTC	CASSPSGTGAIGGANVLTF
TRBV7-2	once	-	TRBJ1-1	TGTGCCAGCAGCCTTCAGCGGACTGAAGCTTTCTTT	CASSLQRTEAFF
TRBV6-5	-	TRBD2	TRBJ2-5	TGTGCCAGCAGTTACCCTGGACTAGGGGAGACCCAGTACTTC	CASSYPGLGETQYF
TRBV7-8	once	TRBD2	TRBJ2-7	TGTGCCAGCAGCTGGGGGGGCTCCTACGAGCAGTACTTC	CASSWGGSYEQYF